A single sample gave rise to the 23 T cell receptor beta chains below, sequenced in a study of blood T cell repertoires in COVID-19. Some clones are missing from TCRdb's copy, which holds only in-frame ones; the method was immunoSEQ multiplex PCR. The sample includes 230,000 or so clones, around four fifths of them seen just once. Sequencing used peripheral blood. All receptors come from a young man with active or convalescent COVID-19.

This clone appeared a single time. The J gene is TRBJ2-7, the V gene TRBV5-1; 8 bases agree with TRBD2. Germline CDR1 reads SGHRS; CDR2 reads YFSETQ. Trimming removed 4 bases from V and 1 base from J; junction bases left unmatched: 7. This CDR3 is 15 amino acids long. This CDR3 is CASSGYGTSSYEQYF. CDR3 nucleotide sequence: TGCGCCAGCAGCGGCTATGGGACTAGTTCCTACGAGCAGTACTTC.

The chain joins TRBV6-5 to TRBJ2-1; D is uncertain. V was cut by 6 bases and J by 3 bases, with 9 bases left in between. The length of the CDR3 is 13 residues. The germline CDR1 and CDR2 sequences are MNHEY and SVGAGI. The CDR3 spells CASRPRNYNEQFF. The CDR3 DNA follows: TGTGCCAGCAGGCCTAGGAACTACAATGAGCAGTTCTTC.

This chain links TRBV2 with TRBJ2-5; TRBD1 might be the D (6 bases). The germline V gene encodes CDR1 SNHLY and CDR2 FYNNEI. CDR3 size: 14 residues. Trimming removed 11 bases at V and 0 bases at J, with 16 bases between. CDR3 loop: CAGNREGHQETQYF. Written as DNA, the CDR3 is TGTGCCGGGAACAGGGAAGGTCACCAAGAGACCCAGTACTTC.

J is TRBJ2-2 and V is TRBV6-5; D not resolved. Per germline, CDR1 MNHEY and CDR2 SVGAGI. V was trimmed by 5 bases and J by 6 bases, leaving 13 bases between them. This CDR3 is built from 14 residues. CDR3: CASSPQLGAGELFF. In nucleotides, the CDR3 is TGTGCCAGCAGTCCTCAGCTGGGCGCCGGGGAGCTGTTTTTT.

The table lists this clone with a count of one. The chain recombines TRBV12-3 or TRBV12-4 with TRBJ2-7, with D possibly being TRBD2 (5 bases). V lost 5 bases and J lost 2, with 10 bases in between. CDR3 size: 13 residues. Here the CDR3 reads CASSLGVAYEQYF. CDR3 sequence (DNA): TGTGCCAGCAGTCTCGGGGTAGCCTACGAGCAGTACTTC.

The genes are TRBV12-3 or TRBV12-4 and TRBJ2-7; D not resolved. This CDR3 spans 13 amino acids. Trimming shortened V by 3 bases and J by 1 base, and 7 bases separated the two germline ends. CDR3 sequence reads: CASSFGPSYEQYF. As DNA, the CDR3 is TGTGCCAGCAGTTTTGGCCCTTCCTACGAGCAGTACTTC.

The chain recombines TRBV2 with TRBJ2-1; D may be TRBD1 (5 bases). The CDR3 loop spans 13 amino acids. The germline gives CDR1 SNHLY, CDR2 FYNNEI. V lost 6 bases and J lost 6, with 12 bases in between. The CDR3 DNA is TGTGCCAGCAGCGTGGACACCTCCAATGAGCAGTTCTTC. Protein sequence: CASSVDTSNEQFF.

V is TRBV27 and J is TRBJ1-2; 9 bases match TRBD1. This CDR3 contains 15 residues. The V and J ends lost 2 bases and 4 bases, in that order; junction bases with no gene match: 5. Per germline, CDR1 MNHEY and CDR2 SMNVEV (reference sequence). This CDR3 is CASSLGTGIGYGYTF. For the CDR3, the DNA is TGTGCCAGCAGTTTAGGGACAGGGATCGGCTATGGCTACACCTTC.

The V and J genes are TRBV10-3 and TRBJ1-2; unclear D gene. V was trimmed by 5 bases and J by 6 bases, leaving 7 bases between them. The germline CDR1 and CDR2 sequences are ENHRY and SYGVKD. This CDR3 is 11 amino acids long. Written as DNA, the CDR3 is TGTGCCATCAGTCCGGGGAATGGCTACACCTTC. This translates into CAISPGNGYTF.

This chain connects TRBV11-2 to TRBJ1-1; maybe TRBD1 (6 bases). The CDR3 runs to 15 residues. CDR1 SGHAT and CDR2 FQNNGV come from the germline V gene. V was clipped by 1 base and J by 1 base, with 10 bases between them. CDR3 sequence reads: CASSLATGTNTEAFF. In nucleotides, the CDR3 is TGTGCCAGCAGCTTAGCTACAGGGACGAACACTGAAGCTTTCTTT.

This clone was picked up one time. This sequence joins TRBV18 and TRBJ2-2, with D unresolved. The germline gives CDR1 KGHSH, CDR2 LQKENI. The CDR3 loop spans 13 amino acids. V gave up 3 bases and J gave up 0 bases, with 2 bases separating them. CDR3 protein: CASSPSNTGELFF. For the CDR3, the DNA is TGTGCCAGCTCACCCTCGAACACCGGGGAGCTGTTTTTT.

This chain connects TRBV28 to TRBJ1-4; 10 bases match TRBD1. Germline lookup yields CDR1 MDHEN and CDR2 SYDVKM. This CDR3 has 15 amino acids. With 5 bases clipped from V and 8 bases from J, the junction kept 8 bases outside the gene matches. CDR3 region: CASSTPGTGVEKLFF. CDR3 coding DNA: TGTGCCAGCAGTACTCCCGGGACAGGGGTCGAAAAACTGTTTTTT.

The chain uses TRBV19 and TRBJ2-5; 8 positions agree with TRBD2. The CDR3 spans 14 residues. Trimming removed 6 bases from V and 5 bases from J; junction bases left unmatched: 8. Germline CDR1 reads LNHDA; CDR2 reads SQIVND (reference sequence). CDR3 in amino acids: CASSGAGGLETQYF. CDR3 sequence (DNA): TGTGCCAGTAGCGGGGCGGGGGGTTTGGAGACCCAGTACTTC.

The chain employs TRBV19 and TRBJ2-1, with a possible D match to TRBD2 (7 bases). The CDR3 consists of 18 residues. Per germline, CDR1 LNHDA and CDR2 SQIVND (reference sequence). V was trimmed by 5 bases and J by 10 bases, leaving 30 bases between them. In DNA, the CDR3 is TGTGCCAGTAGTCCCAGGGGCGGGGGACCCCCAAGTCTACTCGAGCAGTTCTTC. This translates into CASSPRGGGPPSLLEQFF. The full variable domain, its missing parts supplied by reference TRBV19 and TRBJ2-1, is DGGITQSPKYLFRKEGQNVTLSCEQNLNHDAMYWYRQDPGQGLRLIYYSQIVNDFQKGDIAEGYSVSREKKESFPLTVTSAQKNPTAFYLCASSPRGGGPPSLLEQFFGPGTRLTVL.

In this sample, this clone turned up once. The V and J genes are TRBV28 and TRBJ1-3; D is unresolved. V gave up 7 bases and J gave up 4 bases, with 11 bases separating them. This CDR3 has 13 residues. Germline V gene lookup returns CDR1 MDHEN and CDR2 SYDVKM. The CDR3, as DNA: TGTGCCAGCACCCTCCCCCGGGGAAACACCATATATTTT. Protein: CASTLPRGNTIYF.

This chain uses TRBV4-1 with TRBJ1-2; a weak D match, TRBD1 (5 bases). CDR1 and CDR2 (germline): MGHRA, YSYEKL. The germline V and J ends were trimmed by 1 base and 4 bases, with 10 bases remaining between them. The CDR3 totals 14 residues. The CDR3, as DNA: TGCGCCAGCAGCCAAGTGCAGGGAAGCTATGGCTACACCTTC. Encoded protein: CASSQVQGSYGYTF.

CDR3 region: CASSKAALREAGNIQYF. The CDR3 DNA reads as TGTGCCAGCAGCAAGGCGGCGTTGCGGGAGGCGGGAAACATTCAGTACTTC. The chain has TRBV4-2 and TRBJ2-4; 8 bases map to TRBD2. In germline, CDR1 is LGHNA, CDR2 YNFKEQ. Trimming took 5 bases from V and 6 from J; bases not matched to a gene: 15. The CDR3 length is 17 residues.

The genes are TRBV19 and TRBJ2-1; D is uncertain. The germline CDR1 and CDR2 sequences are LNHDA and SQIVND (reference sequence). CDR3 length: 15 amino acids. Trimming removed 3 bases at V and 0 bases at J, with 9 bases between. The CDR3 here is CASSMAASSYNEQFF. The CDR3 nucleotides read TGTGCCAGTAGTATGGCGGCTAGCTCCTACAATGAGCAGTTCTTC. The full variable domain, completed using reference TRBV19 and TRBJ2-1, is DGGITQSPKYLFRKEGQNVTLSCEQNLNHDAMYWYRQDPGQGLRLIYYSQIVNDFQKGDIAEGYSVSREKKESFPLTVTSAQKNPTAFYLCASSMAASSYNEQFFGPGTRLTVL.

This clone was found once. V usage is TRBV28 and J usage is TRBJ2-7; D may be TRBD1 (6 bases). The V gene lost 6 bases and the J gene lost 2 bases, with 17 bases spanning the gap. The CDR3 spans 15 residues. Germline-derived CDR1 and CDR2 are MDHEN and SYDVKM. This chain's CDR3 is CASSLDRLNPYEQYF. DNA for the CDR3: TGTGCCAGCAGCTTGGACAGACTGAATCCCTACGAGCAGTACTTC.

The rearrangement links TRBV6-6 to TRBJ2-1, with 10 positions matching TRBD2. This CDR3 comprises 18 residues. Germline CDR1 and CDR2: MNHNY and SVGAGI (reference sequence). V shed 5 bases, J shed 5 bases, and the junction held 15 bases outside the gene matches. The DNA for the CDR3 is TGTGCCAGCAGTCCCCAGGCGCCGGGACTAGCGCCCCACAATGAGCAGTTCTTC. This gives the protein CASSPQAPGLAPHNEQFF.

The chain has TRBV19 and TRBJ2-7; 7 positions agree with TRBD2. J lost 6 bases, V lost 3 bases, and 11 bases had no gene match. This CDR3 is built from 15 residues. CDR1 is LNHDA and CDR2 is SQIVND in the germline V gene (reference sequence). CDR3 DNA sequence: TGTGCCAGTAGTATCGTAGGAAGCGGGACCATCGAGCAGTACTTC. Amino acid sequence: CASSIVGSGTIEQYF.

The chain couples TRBV5-5 to TRBJ1-4, with D hard to call. Looked up from germline, CDR1 is SGHKS and CDR2 is YYEKEE (reference sequence). The length of the CDR3 is 14 residues. V dropped 4 bases and J dropped 5 bases, with 12 bases sitting between them. The CDR3 DNA reads as TGTGCCAGCAGCCGCGGGCAGTTGAATGAAAAACTGTTTTTT. Translated: CASSRGQLNEKLFF.

This chain uses TRBV9 with TRBJ2-1; D may be TRBD2 (6 bases). Germline lookup yields CDR1 SGDLS and CDR2 YYNGEE. The CDR3 covers 15 residues. Trimming took off 4 bases at V and 0 bases at J, with 11 bases between the two ends. The CDR3 region has the DNA TGTGCCAGCAGCCCCGCGGGGAGCTCCTACAATGAGCAGTTCTTC. Amino acids: CASSPAGSSYNEQFF.